This TCR beta chain was captured in a study of graft-versus-host responses after intestinal transplantation. Overall study context: Recipients received multivisceral, liver-intestinal, or isolated intestinal transplants. Anti-thymocyte globulin served as induction for all recipients, who then took tacrolimus and steroids for about 3 years. Study-level findings and limits: Allografts from individuals with graft-donor T cell macrochimerism displayed high graft-versus-host to host-versus-graft clonal ratios. Present in recipient marrow, GvH clones included some that appeared first in ileum or blood.

Turning to this clone: The antigen remains undetermined.

Assay: immunoSEQ multiplex PCR; the TCRdb copy retains only in-frame clones and omits some. The sample shows about 48,000 clones, roughly 91% of them seen only once. The ends were cut back, 2 bases at V and 6 bases at J, with 14 bases in the middle. The CDR3 consists of 15 residues. Germline V CDR1 and CDR2: SGDLS, YYNGEE. The TCR comes from a human donor who was the organ donor for an intestinal transplant. The chain uses TRBV9 and TRBJ2-2; D may be TRBD2 (6 bases). The source was unstimulated CD4+ T cells sorted from spleen or lymph node cells, collected before transplant. The DNA for the CDR3 is TGTGCCAGCAGCGTCGGGGACTTTCTCGCCGGGGAGCTGTTTTTT. This codes for CASSVGDFLAGELFF.